This record looks at one T cell receptor beta chain sequence and its context. What it recognizes is unknown. The data stem from a study of shared clonotypes between healthy human individuals. Broader study findings: Clonotypes shared by all four donors outscored non-shared clonotypes in generation probability. Naive subsets, compared against memory subsets, generally had larger estimated richness values.

The CDR3 covers 12 residues. The V and J ends lost 6 bases and 1 base respectively, with 6 bases between them. The V gene's germline CDR1 is MNHEY and CDR2 SVGAGI. For every subset, genomic DNA was evenly distributed across several immunoSEQ plates. Profiled with immunoSEQ multiplex PCR; TCRdb holds only in-frame clones, not every one. The sample contains 850,000 to 1,200,000 clones, around 76% of which appear only once. The specimen was memory CD4+ T cells sorted from blood. Subset of the sample: CD45RA-negative fraction. The chain uses TRBV6-5 and TRBJ1-1; D not certain. The TCR was taken from a man younger than 30 in good health. DNA for the CDR3: TGTGCCAGCAGACCAGCGAACACTGAAGCTTTCTTT. Residues: CASRPANTEAFF.